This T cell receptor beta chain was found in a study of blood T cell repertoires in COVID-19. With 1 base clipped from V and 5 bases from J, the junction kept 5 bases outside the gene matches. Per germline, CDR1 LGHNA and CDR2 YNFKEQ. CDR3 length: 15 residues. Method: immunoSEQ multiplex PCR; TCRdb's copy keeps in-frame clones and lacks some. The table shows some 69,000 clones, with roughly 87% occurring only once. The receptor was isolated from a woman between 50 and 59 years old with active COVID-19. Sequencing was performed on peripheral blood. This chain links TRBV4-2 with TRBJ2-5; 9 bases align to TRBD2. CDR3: CASSQGASGVETQYF. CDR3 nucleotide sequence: TGTGCCAGCAGCCAAGGGGCTAGCGGGGTTGAGACCCAGTACTTC.